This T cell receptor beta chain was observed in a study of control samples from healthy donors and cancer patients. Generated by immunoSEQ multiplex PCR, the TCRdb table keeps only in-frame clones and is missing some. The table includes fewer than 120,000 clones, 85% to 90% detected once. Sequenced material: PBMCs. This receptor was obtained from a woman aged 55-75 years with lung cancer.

The CDR3, as DNA: TGTGCCAGTAGTATCCTCGCGGGACAGCAAGAGACCCAGTACTTC. This encodes CASSILAGQQETQYF. The chain carries TRBV19 and TRBJ2-5; tentatively, D is TRBD1 (7 bases). The germline gives CDR1 LNHDA, CDR2 SQIVND (reference sequence). The CDR3 spans 15 residues. Trimming took off 3 bases at V and 2 bases at J, with 13 bases between the two ends.